These 3 T cell receptor beta chains were all obtained from the same sample, sequenced in a study of T cells after yellow fever vaccination. TCRdb ran MiXCR on the 5' RACE reads and lists one entry per CDR3 protein. The sample lists some 560,000 distinct CDR3 sequences; around 16% were seen once. The specimen comprised PBMCs, sampled around 5 days after the first yellow fever vaccination. The receptor source for this set is a man in his late teens or twenties who received the YFV17D yellow fever vaccine.

With regard to this clonotype: The CDR3 end shows no conserved phenylalanine or tryptophan, and so a read error is likely. The chain has TRBV6-2 or TRBV6-3 and TRBJ2-1; D not resolved. The CDR3 sequence is 13 residues long. V was trimmed by 3 bases and J by 3 bases, leaving 6 bases between them. The germline V gene encodes CDR1 MNHEY and CDR2 SVGEGT. CDR3 sequence reads: CASSYPNYNEQFL. Here the CDR3 DNA reads TGTGCCAGCAGTTATCCCAACTACAATGAGCAGTTCCTC.

The chain is built from TRBV5-4 and TRBJ1-6; TRBD1 agrees at 8 bases. Looked up from germline, CDR1 is SGHNT and CDR2 is YYREEE (reference sequence). The CDR3 has 15 amino acids. After removal of 3 bases from V and 6 bases from J, the junction contained 5 bases not matched to a gene. CDR3 region: CASSYDRGSNSPLHF. The CDR3 DNA follows: TGTGCCAGCAGCTATGACAGGGGCAGTAATTCACCCCTCCACTTT.

This clonotype was counted a few times. The V call is TRBV9, the J call TRBJ1-2, with TRBD1 matching 8 bases. CDR1 SGDLS and CDR2 YYNGEE come from the germline V gene. This CDR3 is 15 amino acids long. Trimming at V came to 3 bases and at J to 8 bases, leaving 12 bases not matched to a gene. The CDR3 DNA is TGTGCCAGCAGCGCTCAGGGGGCATTGTCCCAGGGCTACACCTTC. Translating gives CASSAQGALSQGYTF.